This TCR beta chain appears in the sequencing data of a study of blood T cell repertoires in COVID-19. CDR3 size: 13 residues. Trimming took 6 bases from V and 9 from J, leaving 14 bases between them. The germline V gene encodes CDR1 KGHDR and CDR2 SFDVKD. In the authors' methods: Reference gene primer amplification yielded estimated nucleated cell counts. Only in-frame clones appear in the TCRdb table, and some are missing; sequencing was by immunoSEQ multiplex PCR. V, J and clone size are those of that table, while D and trimming were read from the DNA. The profile shows 140,000 to 150,000 clones, approximately 86% of them singletons.

This receptor was identified in a man between 65 and 85 years old with acute or convalescent COVID-19. V gene TRBV24-1 combines with J gene TRBJ2-1; a weak D match, TRBD1 (5 bases). Sequencing was performed on peripheral blood. In DNA form, the CDR3 reads TGTGCCACCAGTCGAGGTAACCAGGGTGAGCAGTTCTTC. This encodes CATSRGNQGEQFF.